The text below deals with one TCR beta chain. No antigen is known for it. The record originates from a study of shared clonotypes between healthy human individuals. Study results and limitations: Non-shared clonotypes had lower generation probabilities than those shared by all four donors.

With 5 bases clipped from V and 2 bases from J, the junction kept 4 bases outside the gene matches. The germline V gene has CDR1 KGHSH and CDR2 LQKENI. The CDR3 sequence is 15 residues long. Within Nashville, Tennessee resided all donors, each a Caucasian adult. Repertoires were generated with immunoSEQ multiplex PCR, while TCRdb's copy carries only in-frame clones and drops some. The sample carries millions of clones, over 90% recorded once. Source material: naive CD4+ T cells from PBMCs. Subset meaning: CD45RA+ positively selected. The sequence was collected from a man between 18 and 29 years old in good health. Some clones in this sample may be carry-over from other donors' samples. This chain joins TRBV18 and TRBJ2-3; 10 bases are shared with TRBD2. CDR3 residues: CASSTLAGFTDTQYF. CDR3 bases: TGTGCCAGCTCAACACTAGCGGGGTTCACAGATACGCAGTATTTT.